A selection of T cell receptor beta chains follows, all from one sample in a study of preoperative IRX-2 immunotherapy in early breast cancer. The method was immunoSEQ multiplex PCR; TCRdb's version includes in-frame clones alone and lacks a portion of them. The table includes tens of thousands of clones, roughly 91% detected once. Here the sequenced sample was tumor tissue, taken after IRX-2 immunotherapy. All receptors derive from a human donor with breast cancer. CDR3s include the opening cysteine and the closing phenylalanine or tryptophan. The D gene is left open where the match is weak. Clone size appears in some rows only: once, few, many, or a class for an expanded clone.

clone_size: .; j_call: TRBJ1-1; cdr3_length: 14; d_call: .; v_call: TRBV19; cdr3_nt: TGTGCCAGTAGGACGGGCGGGGTTAAGACTGAAGCTTTCTTT; cdr3_aa: CASRTGGVKTEAFF
clone_size: once; j_call: TRBJ2-1; cdr3_length: 13; d_call: .; v_call: TRBV6-8; cdr3_nt: TGTGCCAGCAGTTACCCCGGGAATTTCGAGCAGTTCTTC; cdr3_aa: CASSYPGNFEQFF
clone_size: .; j_call: TRBJ2-1; cdr3_length: 14; d_call: .; v_call: TRBV7-1; cdr3_nt: TGTGCCAGCAGCTTACAGGGCTACTACAATGAGCAGTTCTTC; cdr3_aa: CASSLQGYYNEQFF
clone_size: .; j_call: TRBJ2-7; cdr3_length: 17; d_call: .; v_call: TRBV12-2; cdr3_nt: TGTGCTAGTACGGTTCTTTATCGGCCGCAGTACTCCTACGAGCAGTACTTC; cdr3_aa: CASTVLYRPQYSYEQYF
clone_size: .; j_call: TRBJ2-3; cdr3_length: 14; d_call: .; v_call: TRBV7-1; cdr3_nt: TGTGCCAGCAGCTCAGCGGGAGTCCGGAATACGCAGTATTTT; cdr3_aa: CASSSAGVRNTQYF
clone_size: .; j_call: TRBJ2-3; cdr3_length: 15; d_call: .; v_call: TRBV11-3; cdr3_nt: TGTGCCAGCAGCTTAAGGTTCCGTAGCACAGATACGCAGTATTTT; cdr3_aa: CASSLRFRSTDTQYF
clone_size: .; j_call: TRBJ2-2; cdr3_length: 15; d_call: TRBD1; v_call: TRBV11-3; cdr3_nt: TGTGCCAGCAGCCTGGGACAGGGGGTGACCGGGGAGCTGTTTTTT; cdr3_aa: CASSLGQGVTGELFF
clone_size: once; j_call: TRBJ2-6; cdr3_length: 16; d_call: .; v_call: TRBV6-8; cdr3_nt: TGTGCCAGCAGGCGGGACACAAGCTCTGGGGCCAACGTCCTGACTTTC; cdr3_aa: CASRRDTSSGANVLTF
clone_size: few; j_call: TRBJ2-2; cdr3_length: 15; d_call: TRBD1; v_call: TRBV30; cdr3_nt: TGTGCCTGGAGTGCAGGGACAGGGCGTGCCGGGGAGCTGTTTTTT; cdr3_aa: CAWSAGTGRAGELFF
clone_size: .; j_call: TRBJ2-1; cdr3_length: 18; d_call: .; v_call: TRBV9; cdr3_nt: TGTGCCAGCAGCGTAGAAACTAGCCTCTCAAGCTCCTACAATGAGCAGTTCTTC; cdr3_aa: CASSVETSLSSSYNEQFF
clone_size: .; j_call: TRBJ2-2; cdr3_length: 12; d_call: .; v_call: TRBV29-1; cdr3_nt: TGCAGCGCGCACAGAGACACCGGGGAGCTGTTTTTT; cdr3_aa: CSAHRDTGELFF
clone_size: .; j_call: TRBJ1-5; cdr3_length: 11; d_call: .; v_call: TRBV6-7; cdr3_nt: TGTGCCAGCAGTGAGGGGTGGGCCCAGCATTTT; cdr3_aa: CASSEGWAQHF
clone_size: .; j_call: TRBJ1-2; cdr3_length: 15; d_call: .; v_call: TRBV6-7; cdr3_nt: TGTGCCAGCAGTTACTCGGTCCGGGGTGGCTATGGCTACACCTTC; cdr3_aa: CASSYSVRGGYGYTF
clone_size: .; j_call: TRBJ2-5; cdr3_length: 15; d_call: TRBD2; v_call: TRBV11-3; cdr3_nt: TGTGCCAGCAGCTTGAGCGGGGGGGCCGGTGAGACCCAGTACTTC; cdr3_aa: CASSLSGGAGETQYF
clone_size: .; j_call: TRBJ1-1; cdr3_length: 14; d_call: .; v_call: TRBV19; cdr3_nt: TGTGCCAGTAGTATAATCGGGGCGAACACTGAAGCTTTCTTT; cdr3_aa: CASSIIGANTEAFF
clone_size: .; j_call: TRBJ1-5; cdr3_length: 15; d_call: TRBD1; v_call: TRBV19; cdr3_nt: TGTGCCAGTAGTTTTGGGACAGGGGGCAATCAGCCCCAGCATTTT; cdr3_aa: CASSFGTGGNQPQHF
clone_size: .; j_call: TRBJ1-2; cdr3_length: 12; d_call: .; v_call: TRBV29-1; cdr3_nt: TGCAGCGTTGAACGGACAGACTATGGCTACACCTTC; cdr3_aa: CSVERTDYGYTF
clone_size: .; j_call: TRBJ1-1; cdr3_length: 13; d_call: .; v_call: TRBV7-1; cdr3_nt: TGTGCCAGCAGCAGCAGGGGACGCGCTGAAGCTTTCTTT; cdr3_aa: CASSSRGRAEAFF
clone_size: .; j_call: TRBJ1-1; cdr3_length: 15; d_call: .; v_call: TRBV6-8; cdr3_nt: TGTGCCAGCAGTTACTCTCGTGTCTTACGCACTGAAGCTTTCTTT; cdr3_aa: CASSYSRVLRTEAFF
clone_size: .; j_call: TRBJ1-1; cdr3_length: 15; d_call: .; v_call: TRBV5-1; cdr3_nt: TGCGCCAGCAGCCTGGACAGTCAATCGAACACTGAAGCTTTCTTT; cdr3_aa: CASSLDSQSNTEAFF